This T cell receptor beta chain was profiled in a study of cytomegalovirus exposure and HLA in healthy donors. Study in general: One earlier analysis, a look at 150 million to 200 million T cells, found approximately 120 million unique TCR beta sequences. General study points: In a later analysis, V- and J-gene trimming of beta chains associated with a DCLRE1C missense variant, replicated independently. A later examination showed that TCR association rates differed by HLA locus, with DRB1 most and HLA-C fewest.

Deletions cut 4 bases from V and 2 bases from J, with 14 bases between. Germline assignment: CDR1 SGHTA and CDR2 FQGTGA. The CDR3 is 15 amino acids. With 60 Vbeta and 13 Jbeta primers, the PCR was carried out. Profiling relied on immunoSEQ multiplex PCR, and the TCRdb table lists in-frame clones only, not all of them. This sample has 110,000 to 150,000 clones, with approximately 80% found just once. When sampled, the donors appeared nominally healthy, though they likely had unrecorded immune exposures. In the case of this clone: Its target is not known.

The chain has TRBV7-3 and TRBJ1-1; a possible D gene is TRBD1 (6 bases). This sequence originates from a woman aged 40 to 50 in good health and CMV-seropositive. The sample comprised PBMCs. This CDR3 reads CASSYHGGPNTEAFF. The CDR3 nucleotides are TGTGCCAGCAGCTATCACGGGGGGCCCAACACTGAAGCTTTCTTT.